The following is a TCR beta chain sequence with its context. What antigen it recognizes has not been identified. No much larger clone exists at a distance of one base, and base qualities are not known. The library was generated by the immunoSEQ multiplex PCR assay. For the multiplex PCR, a mixture combining 60 forward primers for TCR Vbeta segments and 13 reverse primers for TCR Jbeta segments was used. The CDR3 region of rearranged TCR beta genes was amplified from genomic DNA with a multiplex PCR assay. The Illumina HiSeq System was used to sequence the amplified TCR beta libraries as 87-base-pair reads. The authors' pipeline ran thus. A later analysis counted 65 million to 90 million unique TCR beta chains across the 700 or so repertoires, and 9.5 million to 11 million of these chains were shared by at least two donors. To remove PCR and sequencing errors, raw reads were error-corrected and collapsed into unique sequences using a nearest-neighbor algorithm that merged closely related sequences. CDR3 sequences were aligned to IMGT reference sequences to assign V, D and J gene segments. Each retained sequence needed at least a six-nucleotide match to both a V gene segment and a J gene segment. Rearrangements were called productive when the CDR3 lacked stop codons and stayed in frame with V and J; all others were non-productive. CDR3 was defined by IMGT convention, running from the second conserved V-encoded cysteine to the conserved J-encoded phenylalanine. The earlier analysis of a few hundred of the donors excluded sequences that lacked an unambiguous match to a single V gene segment. An earlier analysis of some 610 of the donors called V segments functional above 56.7% productive rearrangements and segregating when the between-donor standard deviation exceeded 5%. A statistical classification framework was built to diagnose cytomegalovirus status from the catalog of TCR beta chain sequences. A later analysis assigned V and J genes by comparing TCR nucleotide sequences with IMGT/GENE-DB human TR gene sequences. A later analysis assigned CDR3 sequences and most-parsimonious VDJ recombination scenarios with the TCRdist pipeline. A later analysis defined each TCR beta chain by its CDR3 amino acid sequence plus V-gene family, and excluded reads lacking a unique V-gene family. A later analysis removed 592 highly shared, low-generation-probability nucleotide sequences to deal with suspected cross-contamination and a sequencing artifact. In a later analysis, a clonal expansion index for each public chain was calculated from normalized within-repertoire ranks of inferred template counts. In a later analysis, generation probabilities were computed with a VDJ recombination model fitted to out-of-frame rearrangements, and the resulting probabilities were checked against IGoR. In a later analysis, TCR-TCR, TCR-HLA and TCR-CMV co-occurrence was scored with hypergeometric tests, and a repertoire-size bias correction was applied to TCR pairs. False discovery rates were estimated in a later analysis by permuting HLA or CMV assignments 20 times. In a later analysis, co-occurring TCRs were grouped with DBSCAN, and TCRdist sequence similarity was added when clustering was performed within HLA-allele-positive subsets. For co-occurrence clustering, repertoires with fewer than 30,000 or more than 120,000 public chains were excluded, along with a handful of repertoires with anomalous nucleotide sharing. The source is immuneACCESS, and TCRdb retained only in-frame sequences with V and J called. Part of the clones is not carried over; for the studies checked, unresolved V genes explain less than half of this, and the remainder is unexplained. V, J and clone size are taken as reported in that table, and D and trimming were inferred from the DNA itself. For this sample there are 120,000 or so clones; 80% appear just once. The ten largest clones add up to 7.5% to 9% of the sample.

Spanning cysteine to phenylalanine, the CDR3 consists of 14 amino acids. Just the 42-base CDR3 DNA is kept, in frame starting at base 1. V gives up 5 bases and J gives up 2 bases, and the segment between their germline ends measures 13 bases. The CDR1 and CDR2 encoded by the germline V gene are SNHLY and FYNNEI. In total, more than 500 healthy bone marrow donors made up the cohort. At the time of sampling, all cohort members were nominally healthy, though unrecorded immune exposures were likely present. The donor tested CMV seropositive, placing the donor among the 250 to 300 seropositive members of the cohort. A peripheral blood sample was collected from each donor, and TCR beta sequencing was performed on peripheral blood mononuclear cells. Genomic DNA was extracted from the blood cell samples with the Qiagen DNeasy Blood Extraction Kit. The sample originates from a study of cytomegalovirus exposure and HLA in healthy donors (dated by TCRdb to about 2017). Study-wide context: In an earlier analysis of several hundred of the donors, 276 Gb of sequence data and 120 million or so unique TCR beta sequences from about 179 million T cells were reported. About 300 gigabases of sequencing data and 78 million or so unique TCR sequences were included in an early release covering about 700 HLA-typed donors. The genetic ancestry cluster associated with self-reported Caucasian donors included roughly four fifths of the roughly 400 genotyped donors. The study aimed to test whether signatures of past pathogen exposure could be identified by cataloging public T cell receptors. The study used immunosequencing to profile the T cell repertoires of 670 or so subjects and linked those repertoires to cytomegalovirus serostatus. Along with the approximately 620-subject first cohort, a separate validation cohort of over 90 different subjects was used. High-throughput TCR immunosequencing, statistical association of individual TCRs with disease status, and machine learning were combined to predict cytomegalovirus infection status. A later analysis re-analyzed previously published TCR beta repertoires from 666 donors and added high-resolution HLA genotyping to study TCR occurrence patterns. In the later analysis, no new phenotypic data were used to find candidate immune exposures; instead, reliance was placed on TCR beta sequences and their occurrence across donors. To decide whether each TCR beta V gene segment behaved as functional or pseudogenic, an earlier analysis of over 500 of the donors relied on high-throughput TCR beta sequencing. Donor age, sex, ethnicity and CMV serostatus were compiled alongside the repertoire data. In a later genetic analysis, genome-wide SNP genotypes for about three fifths of the roughly 670 donors were used, and that subset was treated as a discovery cohort. All discovery cohort repertoires had been generated on a single sequencing platform. Class I and class II HLA loci were covered by the typing at four-digit resolution. The number of typed donors differed by locus: about 620-640 for A, B, C, DRB1 and DQB1; some 540 for DQA1; some 590 for DPA1; and around 470 for DPB1. Because of strong linkage in the cohort, five DR-DQ haplotypes were treated as single units for association and clustering. On average, roughly 240,000 unique TCR beta nucleotide sequences were sequenced per donor among 398 genotyped donors of the cohort, with around 19% of those sequences being non-productive.

Overall study outcomes, separate from this receptor: Most CMV-associated TCR beta chains appeared to be HLA-restricted in a later analysis, and the HLA associations seemed to be driven largely by CMV exposure. Correlated functional status among segregating V segments might be attributable to linkage disequilibrium, but an unknown experimental factor could not be ruled out. The study listed 150 to 200 TCR beta chains as associated with cytomegalovirus. Some IMGT-functional V segments, including TRBV6-2 and TRBV6-3, could not be distinguished by the 87-base-pair reads and were therefore excluded. Immune exposure information for the cohort was limited to CMV serostatus. The sequencing pipeline was judged likely to have produced a cluster of highly shared sequence variants as a technical artifact. The earlier analysis of 450 to 700 of the donors excluded roughly 16 rarely observed V segments, including chromosome 9 orphons, because counts were too low. In a later analysis, several top co-occurrence clusters were reported to appear linked to parvovirus B19, influenza, CMV and Epstein-Barr virus. The authors suggested that the approach could potentially be generalized to other disease states and immunological phenotypes. According to a later genetic analysis, donors in an Asian-associated ancestry cluster had fewer N-insertions in productive TCRs than the roughly 670-donor mean. In a later analysis, the rate of TCR association differed among HLA loci, with DRB1 alleles having the most associated TCRs and HLA-C alleles having the fewest. In both the original and validation cohorts, the classifier was reported to diagnose cytomegalovirus status with high specificity and sensitivity. In an earlier analysis of some 500 of the donors, most TCR beta V segments were observed in productive rearrangements about 87% or about 30% of the time, broadly matching IMGT annotations. When HLA alleles, especially DR and DQ, strongly co-occurred, TCR associations were difficult to assign to individual alleles. A further reported finding was that TCR beta sequences accurately predicted the HLA-A and HLA-B alleles for most subjects in the first cohort. A few of the identified cytomegalovirus-associated TCR beta chains were confirmed in vitro to be specific for cytomegalovirus antigens. V-gene and J-gene trimming of TCR beta chains was associated with a missense DCLRE1C variant in a later genetic analysis, and the association was replicated in an independent cohort. While some public TCRs were present in many individuals, most TCR sequences turned up only very rarely across donors. The presence/absence analyses assumed that sequencing depth was roughly uniform across donors, and that assumption may not be true. At a false discovery rate of 0.05, a later analysis linked 15,000 to 20,000 TCR beta sequences to specific HLA alleles. In this cohort, only TCR beta chains were sequenced, and detectable features were limited by the absence of alpha or paired-chain data. Because HLA typing was unavailable for some donors at each locus, only the typed subset was used in association tests. In a later analysis, HLA-associated TCR beta chains showed more clonal expansion and lower generation probabilities than non-associated chains that were equally common.

The sequence is built from TRBV2 and TRBJ2-7, and possibly TRBD1, on 6 matching bases. Input material: PBMCs. This TCR came from a female donor in good health and CMV-seropositive. The sequenced DNA: TGTGCCAGCAGTCGGGACACCCCAACCTACGAGCAGTACTTC. Protein translation: CASSRDTPTYEQYF.